Described below is a single T cell receptor beta chain sequence and its context. The CDR3 contains 18 residues. This sample was taken from a study of blood T cell repertoires in COVID-19. Study-wide context: The origin of the acute and convalescent COVID-19 samples was the United States, Italy and Spain. Nucleic acid was either cDNA or gDNA, and it came from T cells, B-cell-depleted T cells, or PBMCs.

Sequenced by immunoSEQ multiplex PCR; TCRdb stores in-frame clones only, minus some. Here the sample spans 100,000 to 150,000 clones, 84% being singletons. The sequence was obtained from a man aged 55 to 70 with acute or convalescent COVID-19. Specimen: peripheral blood. This chain joins TRBV21-1 and TRBJ1-4; the DNA was not used to check the table's D call, TRBD1. TRBV21-1 is a known pseudogene. CDR3: CASTPGDSPFPPIEKLFF. In nucleotides, the CDR3 is TGTGCCAGCACTCCTGGGGACAGCCCATTTCCCCCTATCGAAAAACTGTTTTTT.